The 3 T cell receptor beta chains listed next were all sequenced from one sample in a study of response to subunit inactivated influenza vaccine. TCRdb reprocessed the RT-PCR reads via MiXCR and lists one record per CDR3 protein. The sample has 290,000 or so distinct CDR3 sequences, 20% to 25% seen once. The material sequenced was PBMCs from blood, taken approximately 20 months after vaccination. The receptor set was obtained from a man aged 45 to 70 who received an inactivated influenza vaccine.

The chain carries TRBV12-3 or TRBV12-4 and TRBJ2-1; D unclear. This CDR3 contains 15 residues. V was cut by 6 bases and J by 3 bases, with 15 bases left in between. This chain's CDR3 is CASSISGLGYNEQFF. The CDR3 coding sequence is TGTGCCAGCAGCATAAGTGGATTGGGCTACAATGAGCAGTTCTTC.

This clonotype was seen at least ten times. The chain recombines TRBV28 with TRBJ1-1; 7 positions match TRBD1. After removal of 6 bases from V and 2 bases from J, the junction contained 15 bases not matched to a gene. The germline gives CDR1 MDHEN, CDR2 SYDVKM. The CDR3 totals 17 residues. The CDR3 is CASSEARDSSLNTEAFF. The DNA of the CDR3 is TGTGCCAGCAGCGAGGCAAGGGACAGCTCCCTCAACACTGAAGCTTTCTTT.

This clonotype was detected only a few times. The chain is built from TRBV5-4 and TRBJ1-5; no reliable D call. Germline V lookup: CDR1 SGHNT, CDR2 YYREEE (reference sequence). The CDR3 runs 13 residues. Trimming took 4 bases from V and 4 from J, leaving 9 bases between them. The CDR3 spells CASSREVNQPQHF. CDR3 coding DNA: TGTGCCAGCAGCCGAGAAGTTAATCAGCCCCAGCATTTT.